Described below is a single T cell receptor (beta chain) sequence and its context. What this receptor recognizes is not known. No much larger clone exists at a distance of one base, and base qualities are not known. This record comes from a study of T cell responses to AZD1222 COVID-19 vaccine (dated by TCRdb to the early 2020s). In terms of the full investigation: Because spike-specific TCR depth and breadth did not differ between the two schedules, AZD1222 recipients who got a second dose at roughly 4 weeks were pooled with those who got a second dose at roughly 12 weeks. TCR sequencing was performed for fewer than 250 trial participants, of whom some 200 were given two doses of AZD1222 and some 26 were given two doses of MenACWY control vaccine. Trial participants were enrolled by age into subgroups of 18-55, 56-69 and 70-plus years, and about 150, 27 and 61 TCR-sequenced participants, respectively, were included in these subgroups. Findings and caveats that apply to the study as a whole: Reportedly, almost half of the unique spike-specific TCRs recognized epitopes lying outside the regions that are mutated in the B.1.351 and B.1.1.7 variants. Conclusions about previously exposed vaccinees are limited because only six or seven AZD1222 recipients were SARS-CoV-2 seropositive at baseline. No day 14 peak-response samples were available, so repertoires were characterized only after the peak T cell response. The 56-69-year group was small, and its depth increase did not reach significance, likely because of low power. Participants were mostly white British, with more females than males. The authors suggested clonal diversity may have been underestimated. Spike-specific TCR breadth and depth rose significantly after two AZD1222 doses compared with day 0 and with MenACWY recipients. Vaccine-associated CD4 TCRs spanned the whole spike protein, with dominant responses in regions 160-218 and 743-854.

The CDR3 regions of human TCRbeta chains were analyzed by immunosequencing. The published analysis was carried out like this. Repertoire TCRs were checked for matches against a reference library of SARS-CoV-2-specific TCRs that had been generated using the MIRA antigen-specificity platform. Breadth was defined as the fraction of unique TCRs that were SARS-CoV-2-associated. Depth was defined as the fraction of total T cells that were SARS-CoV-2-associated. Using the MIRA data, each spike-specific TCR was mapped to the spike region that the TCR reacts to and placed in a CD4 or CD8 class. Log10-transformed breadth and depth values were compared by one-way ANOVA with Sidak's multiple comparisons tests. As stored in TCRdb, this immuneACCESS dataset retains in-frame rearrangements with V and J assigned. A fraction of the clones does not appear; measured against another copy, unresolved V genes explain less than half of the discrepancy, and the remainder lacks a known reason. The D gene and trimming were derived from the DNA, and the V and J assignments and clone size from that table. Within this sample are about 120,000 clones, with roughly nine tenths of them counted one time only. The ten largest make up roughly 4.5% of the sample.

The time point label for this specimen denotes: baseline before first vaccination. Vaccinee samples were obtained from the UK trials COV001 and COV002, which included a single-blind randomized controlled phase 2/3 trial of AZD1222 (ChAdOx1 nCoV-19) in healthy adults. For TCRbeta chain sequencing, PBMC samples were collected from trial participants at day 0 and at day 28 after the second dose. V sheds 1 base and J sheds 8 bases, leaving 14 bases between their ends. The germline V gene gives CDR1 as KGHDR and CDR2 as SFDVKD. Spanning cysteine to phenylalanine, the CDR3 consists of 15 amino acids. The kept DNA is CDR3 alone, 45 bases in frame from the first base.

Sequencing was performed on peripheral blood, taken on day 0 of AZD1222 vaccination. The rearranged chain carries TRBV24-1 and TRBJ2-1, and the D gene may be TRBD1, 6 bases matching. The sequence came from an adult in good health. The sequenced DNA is TGTGCCACCAGTGATTTCAGGGGCCCCTATGATGAGCAGTTCTTC. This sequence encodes CATSDFRGPYDEQFF.